A single sample gave rise to the 5 T cell receptor beta chains below, sequenced in a study of CD8 T cells in Susac syndrome. An amount of RNA that ranged from roughly 0.45 to 1 ug was reverse transcribed with random hexamers. A single record per CDR3 protein comes from TCRdb applying MiXCR to the immunoSEQ multiplex PCR reads. The sample shows some 180,000 distinct CDR3 sequences, around 93% of them seen only once. Input material: CD4+ T cells from PBMCs. These receptors were obtained from a human donor in good health.

The V gene is TRBV20-1, the J gene TRBJ2-7, with TRBD2 identical over 7 bases. Germline loops: CDR1 DFQATT, CDR2 SNEGSKA (reference sequence). CDR3 length: 13 residues. V was pared by 4 bases and J by 4 bases, with 7 bases of the junction left unmatched. This CDR3 is CSAKPRDYYEQYV. The CDR3 DNA sequence: TGCAGTGCTAAACCCCGGGACTATTACGAGCAGTACGTC.

The chain links TRBV28 to TRBJ1-1; D remains ambiguous. Germline CDR1 is MDHEN and CDR2 is SYDVKM. The CDR3 length is 14 residues. Trimming removed 6 bases at V and 1 base at J, with 12 bases between. In DNA, the CDR3 is TGTGCCAGCAGCTCCCTCCGCAAGAACACTGAAGCTTTCTTT. Amino acid sequence: CASSSLRKNTEAFF. Together with reference TRBV28 and TRBJ1-1, the CDR3 gives the full variable domain: DVKVTQSSRYLVKRTGEKVFLECVQDMDHENMFWYRQDPGLGLRLIYFSYDVKMKEKGDIPEGYSVSREKKERFSLILESASTNQTSMYLCASSSLRKNTEAFFGQGTRLTVV.

The chain links TRBV2 to TRBJ2-7, with D perhaps matching TRBD1 (5 bases). Trimming took 2 bases from V and 7 from J, leaving 12 bases between them. The CDR3 is 13 residues long. The germline V gene encodes CDR1 SNHLY and CDR2 FYNNEI. The CDR3 loop reads CASSEKGVWEQYF. The CDR3 DNA follows: TGTGCCAGCAGTGAAAAAGGGGTGTGGGAGCAGTACTTC.

This sequence joins TRBV5-4 and TRBJ2-1; no firm D call. V dropped 0 bases and J dropped 0 bases, with 7 bases sitting between them. The CDR3 is 15 amino acids. From germline, CDR1 is SGHNT and CDR2 YYREEE (reference sequence). The CDR3 loop reads CASSLGAGSYNEQFF. CDR3 DNA sequence: TGTGCCAGCAGCTTGGGGGCAGGCTCCTACAATGAGCAGTTCTTC.

This chain links TRBV6-2 or TRBV6-3 with TRBJ2-5, with D perhaps matching TRBD2 (6 bases). The V end lost 7 bases, the J end lost 4 bases, and 25 bases lay between the germline ends. The CDR3 loop spans 17 amino acids. From germline, CDR1 is MNHEY and CDR2 SVGEGT. CDR3 protein: CASTSLPTRRGGETQYF. The CDR3 DNA sequence: TGTGCCAGCACCTCTTTGCCGACCCGCCGGGGAGGAGAGACCCAGTACTTC.